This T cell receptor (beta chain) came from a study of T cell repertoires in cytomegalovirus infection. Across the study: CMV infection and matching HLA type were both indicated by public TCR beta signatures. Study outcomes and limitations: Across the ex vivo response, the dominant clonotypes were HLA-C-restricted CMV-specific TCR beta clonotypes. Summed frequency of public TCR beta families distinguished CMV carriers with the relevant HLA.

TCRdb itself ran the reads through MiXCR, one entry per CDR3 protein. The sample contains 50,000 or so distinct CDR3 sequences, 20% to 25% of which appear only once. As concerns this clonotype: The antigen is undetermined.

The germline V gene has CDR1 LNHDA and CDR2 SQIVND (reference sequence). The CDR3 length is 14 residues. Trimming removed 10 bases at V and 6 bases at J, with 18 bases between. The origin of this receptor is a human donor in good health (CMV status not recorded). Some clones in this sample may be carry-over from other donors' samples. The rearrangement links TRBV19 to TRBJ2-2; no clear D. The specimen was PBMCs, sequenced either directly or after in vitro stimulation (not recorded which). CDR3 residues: CATQPGGPPGELFF. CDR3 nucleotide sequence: TGTGCCACCCAACCAGGCGGCCCCCCCGGGGAGCTGTTTTTT.